This T cell receptor (beta chain) was identified during a study of blood T cells in healthy people across ages. Whole-study results and caveats: In these data, TCR beta diversity tracked strongly with naive T cell percentage. The authors considered diversity estimates from one million T cells to be underestimates.

The CDR3 is 12 residues long. The V gene's germline CDR1 is MNHEY and CDR2 SVGAGI. A sample-barcoded 5' primer and a J-beta primer mix were used in a second PCR of roughly 7 to 12 cycles. Each CDR3 protein gets one entry after TCRdb re-called the 5' RACE reads with MiXCR. The table has approximately 490,000 distinct CDR3 sequences, about 24% seen once. On this clonotype itself: Its antigen is currently unknown.

The same sample was also used in a study of T cells of mothers and their children. This second study says: Thymic selection molds TCR recombination output in a comparable way in related and unrelated pairs. Compared with unrelated pairs, related mother-child pairs had slightly higher, non-significant overlap.

The clonotype comes from a boy younger than 18 in good health. This chain uses TRBV6-5 with TRBJ1-6; D is uncertain. Sequenced material: blood. CDR3 sequence: CGSSSYNSPLHF. CDR3 coding DNA: TGTGGATCGAGCTCCTATAATTCACCCCTCCACTTT.